The clone carrying this TCR beta chain was observed a handful of times. Its antigen is still unknown. Cells sorted as Tregs were CD4+, CD25+ and CD127-/low. Semi-nested PCR with Nested Universal Primer A followed constant-region reverse priming of full-length variable regions. MiXCR, applied by TCRdb to the 5' RACE reads, yields one record per CDR3 protein. Among some 30,000 distinct CDR3 sequences listed, 25% to 30% were seen once. General study points: Tumor memory CD4+ T cell TCR gene usage was found to cluster with blood and lymph node memory CD4+ cells and with lymph node naive CD4+ cells. Tumor-infiltrating Treg TCR alpha and beta sequences overlapped most with tumor naive CD4+ T cells, then blood naive.

The sequenced material came from tumor-infiltrating Tregs sorted from the breast tumor. The TCR comes from a female donor with breast cancer.

CDR3 in amino acids: CATSRGLAADNEQFF. The CDR3 bases are TGTGCCACCAGCAGGGGACTAGCAGCAGACAATGAGCAGTTCTTC. V gene TRBV15 combines with J gene TRBJ2-1; 9 nucleotides align to TRBD2. The germline gives CDR1 LNHNV, CDR2 YYDKDF (reference sequence). This CDR3 has 15 amino acids. Unmatched junction bases numbered 5, after V lost 3 bases and J lost 5 bases.